The clone carrying this T cell receptor (beta chain) was seen repeatedly, ten times or more. Antigen specificity is unknown. The sample comes from a study of T-cell memory formation after mild COVID-19. Study-wide context: Most TCR clusters belonged to a single donor. Regarding the study as a whole: A balance of CD4 and CD8 characterized clones contracting day 15 to 85, whereas later expanders leaned CD4+. Some SARS-CoV-2-responding clones were already detected in memory before infection.

Amplification by 5'RACE using constant-segment primers produced TCR alpha and TCR beta cDNA libraries that carried sample barcodes and UMIs. From the 5' RACE reads, TCRdb called clonotypes with MiXCR, one entry per CDR3 protein. This sample has 250,000 or so distinct CDR3 sequences; approximately 10% occur once, and the top ten carry 22%. The length of the CDR3 is 14 residues. The germline CDR1 and CDR2 sequences are SGHAT and FQNNGV. The ends were cut back, 0 bases at V and 6 bases at J, with 11 bases in the middle. The receptor was isolated from a man younger than 35 who had mild COVID-19 (a few samples of this study predate the infection). Cell type and time point are not known. Sequencing input: PBMCs or a T cell subset sorted from them (not recorded which). J is TRBJ2-5 and V is TRBV11-2; D remains ambiguous. Written as DNA, the CDR3 is TGTGCCAGCAGCTTAGACGGACCCTCTCAGACCCAGTACTTC. Protein sequence: CASSLDGPSQTQYF.